This section outlines one TCR beta chain sequence together with its context. Antigen: not known. These data are taken from a study of primary melanoma T cells and metastatic recurrence. Study-level information: Tumors were T2–T4 primary melanomas thicker than 1 mm.

Some clones are missing from TCRdb's copy, which holds only in-frame ones; the method was immunoSEQ multiplex PCR. In total, the table holds roughly 98 clones. Each patient's primary melanoma had been removed surgically, with risk of metastatic recurrence. Study-wide results and limits: A tumor T-cell fraction above 20% appeared protective. T-cell fraction reportedly outperformed other histopathological variables added to thickness.

Germline CDR1 and CDR2: MNHGY and SAAAGT. CDR3 size: 16 residues. The junction had 7 bases not matched to a gene; V was cut back by 7 bases and J by 0 bases. The sequence was obtained from a human donor with melanoma. Source material: melanoma tumor tissue. The chain uses TRBV6-8 and TRBJ1-2; TRBD1 aligns across 11 bases. This CDR3 reads CASTRTGGDANYGYTF. DNA of the CDR3: TGTGCCAGCACGCGGACAGGGGGCGATGCTAACTATGGCTACACCTTC.